This TCR beta chain was retrieved from a study of T cell clonotyping in hematopoietic cell transplantation. Broader study findings: Graft donor and pretransplant recipient Inverse Simpson Index values predicted broader posttransplant TCR diversity. Few recipient clonotypes overlapped donors; over 97% were de novo at given depth. After transplant, recipient diversity fell while pathologically expanded clonotypes grew through day 180.

Blood collection times were about day -28 and days 30, 100, 180 posttransplant. Libraries were prepared by immunoSEQ multiplex PCR; TCRdb keeps only in-frame clonotypes and omits some of them. The table has 1,100 or so clones, under 80% seen once. Concerning this clone itself: Its antigen remains unknown.

CDR3 size: 13 residues. V gave up 4 bases and J gave up 1 base, with 4 bases separating them. Germline assignment: CDR1 SGHTA and CDR2 FQGNSA. The TCR sequence derives from a female patient aged 30 to 45 who had an allogeneic stem cell transplant, so T cells may come from the graft donor. Some clones in this sample may be carry-over from other donors' samples. The starting material was peripheral blood mononuclear cells, obtained 100 days after allogeneic stem cell transplant. The chain joins TRBV7-2 to TRBJ2-2, with D unresolved. In DNA form, the CDR3 reads TGTGCCAGCAGCTGGTTGAACACCGGGGAGCTGTTTTTT. It yields the protein CASSWLNTGELFF.